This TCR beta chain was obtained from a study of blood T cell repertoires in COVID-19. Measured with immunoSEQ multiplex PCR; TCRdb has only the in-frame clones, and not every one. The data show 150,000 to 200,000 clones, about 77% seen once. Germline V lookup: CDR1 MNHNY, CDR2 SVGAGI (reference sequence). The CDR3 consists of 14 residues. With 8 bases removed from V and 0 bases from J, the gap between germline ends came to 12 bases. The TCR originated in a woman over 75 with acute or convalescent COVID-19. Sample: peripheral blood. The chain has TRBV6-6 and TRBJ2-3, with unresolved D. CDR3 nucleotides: TGTGCCAGCCGTTCGCGATCTAGCACAGATACGCAGTATTTT. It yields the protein CASRSRSSTDTQYF.